The 9 T cell receptor beta chains listed next were all sequenced from one sample in a study of post-analysis software for immune sequencing data. The study's findings and limits: Relative to controls, patients had a handful of TRBV segments at higher frequency, with TRBV5-6, TRBV5-1 and TRBV20-1 among these.

Unique-molecular-identifier-tagged TCR beta cDNA libraries were used. TCRdb re-analysed the PCR reads in MiXCR, keeping a single row per CDR3 protein. The data show some 690,000 distinct CDR3 sequences, approximately 59% seen once. No cognate antigen is known for these TCRs. The sample taken for sequencing was blood. The receptor source for this set is a girl aged 2 to 9 with multiple sclerosis.

This clonotype was observed once. The chain has TRBV21-1 and TRBJ2-7; the listed D gene, TRBD2, was not tested against the DNA. TRBV21-1 is flagged as a pseudogene. The CDR3 is 16 amino acids. For the CDR3, the DNA is TGTGCCAGCAGCAAAAGGACTAGCGGGCATTCCTACGAGCAGTACTTC. It encodes CASSKRTSGHSYEQYF.

CDR3 nucleotides: TGTGCCAGCAGTTTATTGTTCCCGGGACTCACAGATACGCAGTATTTT. Translated: CASSLLFPGLTDTQYF. V usage is TRBV28 and J usage is TRBJ2-3; D might be TRBD2 (6 bases). Trimming cost V 1 base and J 2 bases, with 13 bases left between them. CDR3 length: 16 residues. CDR1 and CDR2 from the germline V gene are MDHEN and SYDVKM.

This clonotype occurred a few times. The chain employs TRBV12-3 or TRBV12-4 and TRBJ2-2; perhaps TRBD2 as D (5 bases). V lost 3 bases to trimming and J lost 5 bases, with 10 bases between them. The CDR3 has 14 residues. CDR3 region: CASSLFSGTGELFF. In nucleotides, the CDR3 is TGTGCCAGCAGTTTGTTCTCGGGGACCGGGGAGCTGTTTTTT.

This rearrangement joins TRBV20-1 to TRBJ2-3, with D perhaps matching TRBD2 (6 bases). CDR3 length: 14 residues. Germline CDR1 DFQATT, CDR2 SNEGSKA (reference sequence). Trimming took 0 bases from V and 6 from J, leaving 13 bases between them. Here the CDR3 DNA reads TGCAGTGCTAGAGATGGGCTAGCGTGGGATACGCAGTATTTT. Protein: CSARDGLAWDTQYF.

The V call is TRBV24-1, the J call TRBJ2-3; a possible D gene is TRBD1 (8 bases). The CDR3 is made up of 15 amino acids. Germline V gives CDR1 KGHDR, CDR2 SFDVKD. V was trimmed by 1 base and J by 6 bases, leaving 13 bases between them. CDR3 nucleotides: TGTGCCACCAGTGATTTCGGACAGGGAGGGGATACGCAGTATTTT. It specifies CATSDFGQGGDTQYF.

This clonotype has a single count. DNA of the CDR3: TGTGCCAGCCGAAGGGGGCGGAACCAAGAGACCCAGTACTTC. This gives the protein CASRRGRNQETQYF. The chain employs TRBV12-3 or TRBV12-4 and TRBJ2-5; TRBD1 matches 7 bases. V lost 8 bases, J lost 0 bases, and 6 bases stayed unmatched. The CDR3 contains 14 residues.

The chain has TRBV12-3 or TRBV12-4 and TRBJ2-7, with a tentative D call TRBD1 (6 bases). The V and J ends lost 2 bases and 3 bases respectively, with 8 bases between them. This CDR3 region has 13 residues. The CDR3 nucleotides are TGTGCCAGCAGTTTAAGACAGGTCTACGAGCAGTACTTC. Translation gives CASSLRQVYEQYF.

J is TRBJ1-1 and V is TRBV29-1, with no clear D. The CDR3 contains 11 residues. Germline CDR1 and CDR2: SQVTM and ANQGSEA. Trimming shortened V by 7 bases and J by 4 bases, and 10 bases separated the two germline ends. The CDR3 DNA is TGCAGCGGGAGCCGGGGCACTGAAGCTTTCTTT. Translated, it gives CSGSRGTEAFF.

This clonotype was found a few times. This chain uses TRBV12-3 or TRBV12-4 with TRBJ1-6, with unresolved D. Between the trimmed V and J ends, which lost 0 bases and 9 bases, there was a span of 9 bases. This CDR3 spans 14 amino acids. This CDR3 is CASSLAARGSPLHF. The DNA of the CDR3 is TGTGCCAGCAGTTTAGCAGCCCGCGGTTCACCCCTCCACTTT.